A single sample is the source of the 15 T cell receptor beta chains below, sequenced in a study of T-cell reconstitution after alpha-beta-depleted transplantation in children. Preparing the TCRbeta library involved the use of unique molecular identifiers. TCRdb passed the PCR reads through MiXCR, listing each CDR3 protein once. The sample lists hundreds of thousands of distinct CDR3 sequences, roughly 11% occurring once. Sequenced material: PBMCs, taken before TCRalphabeta/CD19-depleted stem cell transplant. These receptors were obtained from a child younger than two with acute myeloid leukemia, due to receive a stem cell transplant.

Many counts were recorded for this clonotype. This chain connects TRBV7-2 to TRBJ2-1, with TRBD2 identical over 12 bases. Germline CDR1 reads SGHTA; CDR2 reads FQGNSA. V trimming: 5 bases; J trimming: 9 bases; junction bases outside the gene matches: 5. The CDR3 loop spans 14 amino acids. As DNA, the CDR3 is TGTGCCAGCAGCCCGACTAGCGGGAGAGGTGAGCAGTTCTTC. Protein product: CASSPTSGRGEQFF.

The table lists this clonotype with many counts. V usage is TRBV20-1 and J usage is TRBJ2-1; the D gene could be TRBD1 or TRBD2 (5 bases each). V was shortened by 3 bases and J by 4 bases, with 13 bases between the two germline ends. In germline, CDR1 is DFQATT, CDR2 SNEGSKA (reference sequence). CDR3 size: 14 residues. CDR3 loop: CSARGERVYNEQFF. The CDR3 DNA reads as TGCAGTGCTAGGGGGGAGAGGGTTTACAATGAGCAGTTCTTC.

The chain employs TRBV2 and TRBJ2-6; D is uncertain. CDR1 SNHLY and CDR2 FYNNEI come from the germline V gene. V was clipped by 0 bases and J by 4 bases, with 7 bases between them. There are 15 residues in the CDR3. The CDR3 region is CASSEAQAGANVLTF. The CDR3 bases are TGTGCCAGCAGTGAAGCGCAAGCCGGGGCCAACGTCCTGACTTTC. Drawing the rest from reference TRBV2 and TRBJ2-6, the complete variable domain is EPEVTQTPSHQVTQMGQEVILRCVPISNHLYFYWYRQILGQKVEFLVSFYNNEISEKSEIFDDQFSVERPDGSNFTLKIRSTKLEDSAMYFCASSEAQAGANVLTFGAGSRLTVL.

The sample holds many counts of this clonotype. The rearrangement uses TRBV7-2 and TRBJ2-3, with unresolved D. The V end was cut by 5 bases, the J end by 0 bases, with 6 bases between. The CDR3 contains 13 residues. Germline V gene lookup returns CDR1 SGHTA and CDR2 FQGNSA. In DNA, the CDR3 is TGTGCCAGCAGCACTCATAGCACAGATACGCAGTATTTT. Its translation: CASSTHSTDTQYF. Supplemented by reference TRBV7-2 and TRBJ2-3, the full variable domain reads GAGVSQSPSNKVTEKGKDVELRCDPISGHTALYWYRQSLGQGLEFLIYFQGNSAPDKSGLPSDRFSAERTGGSVSTLTIQRTQQEDSAVYLCASSTHSTDTQYFGPGTRLTVL.

This clonotype has only a few counts. The chain is built from TRBV6-1 and TRBJ2-3; D may be TRBD2 (5 bases). This CDR3 is built from 13 residues. The V end was cut by 8 bases, the J end by 0 bases, with 9 bases between. Germline values: CDR1 MNHNS, CDR2 SASEGT. In nucleotides, the CDR3 is TGTGCCAGCGACACGGGGAGCACAGATACGCAGTATTTT. The encoded protein is CASDTGSTDTQYF.

The rearrangement links TRBV7-2 to TRBJ2-7; D is possibly TRBD2 (5 bases). Germline loops: CDR1 SGHTA, CDR2 FQGNSA. The CDR3 is 13 amino acids. V lost 8 bases and J lost 2, with 13 bases in between. The CDR3 reads CASSGGNPYEQYF. CDR3 nucleotide sequence: TGTGCCAGCTCCGGAGGTAACCCCTACGAGCAGTACTTC.

In its sample, this clonotype was seen many times. In DNA, the CDR3 is TGTGCCATCAGTGAGCGGGGACTGACTACGGGAGGTGAGCAGTTCTTC. This codes for CAISERGLTTGGEQFF. The chain recombines TRBV10-3 with TRBJ2-1, with 7 bases lining up with TRBD2. The CDR3 spans 16 residues. Germline V gene data show CDR1 as ENHRY and CDR2 as SYGVKD. With 2 bases clipped from V and 9 bases from J, the junction kept 13 bases outside the gene matches.

This clonotype appeared many times. V is TRBV9 and J is TRBJ2-5; 8 nucleotides line up with TRBD1. The CDR3 totals 13 residues. V lost 2 bases and J lost 7; bases outside the gene matches: 4. CDR1 is SGDLS, CDR2 YYNGEE, per germline. CDR3 nucleotide sequence: TGTGCCAGCAGCGTCGCGGGGACAGGGACCCAGTACTTC. It translates to CASSVAGTGTQYF. Full variable domain (missing parts from reference TRBV9 and TRBJ2-5): DSGVTQTPKHLITATGQRVTLRCSPRSGDLSVYWYQQSLDQGLQFLIQYYNGEERAKGNILERFSAQQFPDLHSELNLSSLELGDSALYFCASSVAGTGTQYFGPGTRLLVL.

This clonotype was found a few times. J is TRBJ2-5 and V is TRBV11-2; 9 bases are a match to TRBD2. After removal of 1 base from V and 5 bases from J, the junction contained 14 bases not matched to a gene. This CDR3 comprises 18 residues. The V gene's germline CDR1 is SGHAT and CDR2 FQNNGV. The DNA for the CDR3 is TGTGCCAGCAGCTTAGGGTCCCCGCGGGGGGGCCCGGCGGAGACCCAGTACTTC. This codes for CASSLGSPRGGPAETQYF.

This clonotype has ten or more counts. The chain employs TRBV5-1 and TRBJ2-5; 7 bases are a match to TRBD2. Trimming removed 4 bases from V and 5 bases from J; junction bases left unmatched: 11. The V gene's germline CDR1 is SGHRS and CDR2 YFSETQ. The CDR3 extends over 15 amino acids. The CDR3 sequence: CASSASGSGKETQYF. The CDR3 DNA reads TGCGCCAGCAGCGCCTCGGGGAGCGGGAAGGAGACCCAGTACTTC.

The chain is built from TRBV4-3 and TRBJ2-5, with D perhaps TRBD2 (7 bases). Trimming removed 3 bases at V and 9 bases at J, with 23 bases between. The CDR3 spans 16 residues. The V gene's germline CDR1 is LGHNA and CDR2 YSLEER. The CDR3 region has the DNA TGCGCCAGCAGCCACGGACTGACAGGTGGGAGGGTGGCCCAGTACTTC. Translation gives CASSHGLTGGRVAQYF.

A single count supports this clonotype. The chain recombines TRBV21-1 with TRBJ2-7. TRBV21-1 is flagged as a pseudogene. The CDR3 covers 13 residues. CDR3 bases: TGTGCCAGCAGCAAAGACAACTCCTACGAGCAGTACTTC. Protein product: CASSKDNSYEQYF.

The table lists this clonotype with a few counts. The V and J genes are TRBV11-1 and TRBJ2-1; D not resolved. Germline V gives CDR1 SGHAT, CDR2 FQDESV (reference sequence). Deletions cut 1 base from V and 5 bases from J, with 9 bases between. This CDR3 contains 14 residues. The CDR3 region is CASSLVPDHNEQFF. In DNA, the CDR3 is TGTGCCAGCAGCTTAGTCCCGGATCACAATGAGCAGTTCTTC.

This clonotype appeared many times. The V and J genes are TRBV7-8 and TRBJ1-1, with D maybe TRBD1 (6 bases). V lost 5 bases to trimming and J lost 5 bases, with 21 bases between them. The CDR3 covers 16 residues. CDR1 is SGHVS and CDR2 is FQNEAQ in the germline V gene. The CDR3 bases are TGTGCCAGCAGCACCAAACAGGCGAGGGGGGGAACTGAAGCTTTCTTT. Residues: CASSTKQARGGTEAFF.

In its sample, this clonotype was seen many times. The CDR3 spells CASSLSPGRMNTEAFF. In nucleotides, the CDR3 is TGCGCCAGCAGCTTAAGCCCAGGCCGGATGAACACTGAAGCTTTCTTT. The chain couples TRBV5-1 to TRBJ1-1; D is unresolved. Germline CDR1 and CDR2: SGHRS and YFSETQ. Trimming removed 2 bases at V and 0 bases at J, with 14 bases between. The CDR3 consists of 16 residues.